Included here is one TCR beta chain sequence, with context. Its matching antigen is unknown. This record belongs to a study of shared clonotypes between healthy human individuals. Study overall: The donors, two women and three men, were aged 18 to 49. Study results and caveats: What limited the represented genetic and exposure-history diversity was the small number of donors.

Germline V gives CDR1 MNHNY, CDR2 SVGAGI (reference sequence). CDR3 size: 14 residues. Trimming took 7 bases from V and 5 from J, leaving 17 bases between them. The assay was immunoSEQ multiplex PCR, and TCRdb's table has in-frame clones only and misses some. The sample records about 2.4 million clones, roughly 93% being singletons. This sequence was found in a man younger than 35 in good health. Some clones in this sample may be carry-over from other donors' samples. The sample was naive CD4+ T cells from PBMCs. The subset denotes: CD45RA+ positively selected. V gene TRBV6-6 combines with J gene TRBJ2-5; tentative D call: TRBD2 (6 bases). DNA of the CDR3: TGTGCCAGCACTAGCGACTCTTATTCGGAGACCCAGTACTTC. Translating gives CASTSDSYSETQYF.